The T cell receptor beta chain described here comes from a study of cytomegalovirus exposure and HLA in healthy donors. Findings and caveats of the study: Later analysis placed DRB1 highest and HLA-C lowest in TCR association rates, which differed by HLA locus. Reportedly, HLA-A and HLA-B alleles of most subjects were accurately predicted from TCR beta. The study put under 200 TCR beta chains on its list as cytomegalovirus-associated.

The PCR used 60 Vbeta and 13 Jbeta primers. Clones were read by immunoSEQ multiplex PCR, and TCRdb kept only the in-frame ones, dropping some. The sample contains 170,000 or so clones, 78% of which appear only once. The J segment lost 4 bases and the V segment lost 5 bases, leaving 6 bases of the junction unmatched. The CDR3 has 14 amino acids. The germline V gene encodes CDR1 MNHEY and CDR2 SMNVEV (reference sequence). Turning to this clone: Antigen specificity is unknown.

Material for sequencing was PBMCs. The V call is TRBV27, the J call TRBJ2-7, with 9 bases matching TRBD1. The receptor was isolated from a woman aged 50 to 60 in good health and CMV-seropositive. CDR3 coding DNA: TGTGCCAGCAGTCCCACAGGGGGCAGATACGAGCAGTACTTC. Its translation: CASSPTGGRYEQYF.